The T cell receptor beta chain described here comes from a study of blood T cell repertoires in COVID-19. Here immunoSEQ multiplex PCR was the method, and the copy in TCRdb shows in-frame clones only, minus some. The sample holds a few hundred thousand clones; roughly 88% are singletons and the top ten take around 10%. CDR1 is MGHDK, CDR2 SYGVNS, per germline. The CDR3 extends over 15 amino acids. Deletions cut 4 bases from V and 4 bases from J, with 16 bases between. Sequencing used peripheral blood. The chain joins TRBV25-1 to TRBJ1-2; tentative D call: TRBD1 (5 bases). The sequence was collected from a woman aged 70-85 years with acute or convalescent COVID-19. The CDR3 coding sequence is TGTGCCAGCAGTGCAGGTATCACAGGTAGCTATGGCTACACCTTC. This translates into CASSAGITGSYGYTF.